The TCR beta chain under discussion was sequenced for a study of T cell repertoires in cytomegalovirus infection. In the study overall: Indications of both CMV infection and matching HLA type were provided by public TCR beta signatures.

TCRdb re-called the reads through MiXCR, storing one row per CDR3 protein. There are fewer than 550,000 distinct CDR3 sequences in the sample; approximately 31% occur only once, and about 13% lies in the top ten. About this clonotype itself: The antigen remains undetermined.

Study observations and caveats: The study found HLA-C-restricted CMV-specific TCR beta clonotypes dominating the ex vivo response. Cumulated frequencies of public TCR beta families served to identify carriers of CMV plus the relevant HLA.

CDR1 LNHDA and CDR2 SQIVND come from the germline V gene (reference sequence). The CDR3 loop spans 13 amino acids. J gave up 1 base and V 11 bases, and 7 bases lay outside the gene matches. This chain uses TRBV19 with TRBJ2-5; 7 bases are a match to TRBD1. The TCR comes from a human donor in good health (CMV status not recorded). Some clones in this sample may be carry-over from other donors' samples. The sequencing sample was made of PBMCs. Written as DNA, the CDR3 is TGTGCCTGCTCAGGACAGGCCCAAGAGACCCAGTACTTC. This gives the protein CACSGQAQETQYF.